This T cell receptor (beta chain) was observed in a study of tumor-infiltrating lymphocytes in primary liver carcinoma. Across the whole study: Through surgical resection, the patients' primary liver carcinoma was treated. Every sample contained roughly 3.65 to 8 million productive TCRbeta reads, and these numbers were similar from one tissue type to another. Findings of the study overall: Compared with tumor region pairs, tumor-adjacent and tumor-blood pairs overlapped less.

Remarks on this clonotype: The antigen is undetermined. Compared with germline, one end of the junction differs, possibly owing to a read error.

The CDR3 totals 18 residues. In germline, CDR1 is SGHAT, CDR2 FQNNGV. Blood RNA originated from unsorted whole blood, with germline DNA additionally extracted. Preoperatively, about 4 milliliters of peripheral blood were collected. The input was 500 ng total RNA; TCR beta cDNA was made from it with a constant-region primer. Three nested multiplex PCR rounds, a slightly modified ARM-PCR, produced the libraries for TCR beta. Each of the first two PCR rounds ran nine to ten cycles with TRBV1-TRBV30 forward and C-beta reverse primers. From the multiplex PCR reads, TCRdb called clonotypes with MiXCR, one entry per CDR3 protein. The data hold about 200,000 distinct CDR3 sequences, with less than 70% observed a single time.

The sample was peripheral blood. The genes are TRBV11-2 and TRBJ2-6, with D possibly TRBD1 on 5 matching bases. This receptor was obtained from a woman aged 60-75 years with primary liver carcinoma and hepatitis B virus infection. For the CDR3, the DNA is TGTGCCAGCAGCCTACCCCAGGGTAGTTTGTCTGGGGTCAACGTCCTGACTTTC. This codes for CASSLPQGSLSGVNVLTF.